One and the same sample provided the 13 T cell receptor beta chains below, sequenced in a study of T cell responses to AZD1222 COVID-19 vaccine. The method was immunoSEQ multiplex PCR; TCRdb's version includes in-frame clones alone and lacks a portion of them. This table has approximately 140,000 clones, more than 85% appearing once. The sample in question was peripheral blood, obtained on day 0 of AZD1222 vaccination. Every receptor here comes from an adult in good health.

The chain employs TRBV30 and TRBJ2-1; 11 bases fit TRBD1. CDR1 is GTSNPN and CDR2 is SVGIG in the germline V gene (reference sequence). CDR3 length: 16 amino acids. V was clipped by 3 bases and J by 2 bases; unmatched bases: 6. DNA of the CDR3: TGTGCCTGGAGAGCCCAGGGACAGGGGGCCTACAATGAGCAGTTCTTC. It yields the protein CAWRAQGQGAYNEQFF.

The chain uses TRBV29-1 and TRBJ2-5; possibly TRBD1 or TRBD2 for D (5 bases each). This CDR3 is 14 amino acids long. The ends were cut back, 6 bases at V and 4 bases at J, with 18 bases in the middle. Germline CDR1 SQVTM, CDR2 ANQGSEA. The CDR3 DNA reads TGCAGCGTCGACGGGTTGAGGGGTCCAGAGACCCAGTACTTC. Its translation: CSVDGLRGPETQYF.

A note on this clone: At one end, the junction sequence differs from germline, possibly due to a read error. The chain joins TRBV7-7 to TRBJ2-1; D possibly corresponds to TRBD2 (5 bases). Germline V gene lookup returns CDR1 SSHAT and CDR2 FNYEAQ (reference sequence). This CDR3 is 13 amino acids long. CDR3 nucleotides: TGTGCTAGCAGCTTAGGGAGCTACAATGAGCAGTTCTTC. This codes for CASSLGSYNEQFF.

The V call is TRBV28, the J call TRBJ1-2, with 8 positions matching TRBD1. The CDR3 contains 14 residues. The J segment lost 4 bases and the V segment lost 5 bases, leaving 6 bases of the junction unmatched. Germline assignment: CDR1 MDHEN and CDR2 SYDVKM. CDR3 loop: CASSTGGKSYGYTF. The CDR3 DNA follows: TGTGCCAGCAGTACAGGGGGGAAATCCTATGGCTACACCTTC.

The rearrangement joins TRBV11-3 to TRBJ2-1; 9 bases agree with TRBD2. This CDR3 region has 13 residues. In germline, CDR1 is SGHNT, CDR2 YENEEA. The ends lost 5 bases at V and 13 bases at J; junction bases unmatched: 9. Here the CDR3 reads CASSPNIAGAQFF. CDR3 coding DNA: TGTGCCAGCAGCCCTAATATAGCGGGAGCTCAGTTCTTC. Using reference TRBV11-3 and TRBJ2-1 for the parts outside the CDR3, the full variable domain is EAGVVQSPRYKIIEKKQPVAFWCNPISGHNTLYWYLQNLGQGPELLIRYENEEAVDDSQLPKDRFSAERLKGVDSTLKIQPAELGDSAVYLCASSPNIAGAQFFGPGTRLTVL.

In DNA, the CDR3 is TGTGCCAGCGGATTAACAGGGGGTTTTGGAAACACCATATATTTT. Translating it yields CASGLTGGFGNTIYF. The chain recombines TRBV7-9 with TRBJ1-3, with 8 bases that match TRBD1. The J segment lost 3 bases and the V segment lost 8 bases, leaving 9 bases of the junction unmatched. The length of the CDR3 is 15 residues. Germline V gene data show CDR1 as SEHNR and CDR2 as FQNEAQ (reference sequence).

This chain uses TRBV7-2 with TRBJ1-2; tentative D call: TRBD1 (6 bases). V was trimmed by 5 bases and J by 5 bases, leaving 15 bases between them. The germline gives CDR1 SGHTA, CDR2 FQGNSA. CDR3 size: 14 residues. The CDR3 bases are TGTGCCAGCAGCCCCGCAGGGGTTGGTTATGGCTACACCTTC. This gives the protein CASSPAGVGYGYTF. The full variable domain, its missing parts supplied by reference TRBV7-2 and TRBJ1-2, is GAGVSQSPSNKVTEKGKDVELRCDPISGHTALYWYRQSLGQGLEFLIYFQGNSAPDKSGLPSDRFSAERTGGSVSTLTIQRTQQEDSAVYLCASSPAGVGYGYTFGSGTRLTVV.

On this clone: A read error may produce the germline difference seen at one junction end. The chain combines TRBV5-1 with TRBJ1-6; 9 nucleotides match TRBD1. The CDR3 length is 14 residues. The germline CDR1 and CDR2 sequences are SGHRS and YFSETQ. The CDR3: CASSLGQGNSPLHF. The CDR3, as DNA: TGCGCCAGCAGTTTGGGACAGGGAAATTCACCCCTCCACTTT.

This clone was detected once. This rearrangement joins TRBV18 to TRBJ1-5; D unresolved. Trimming left V 6 bases short and J 0 bases short, with 6 bases between. From germline, CDR1 is KGHSH and CDR2 LQKENI. The CDR3 extends over 13 amino acids. The CDR3 nucleotides read TGTGCCAGCTCGGGTTATAGCAATCAGCCCCAGCATTTT. Protein product: CASSGYSNQPQHF.

J is TRBJ2-5 and V is TRBV13, with 9 bases fitting TRBD1. The length of the CDR3 is 16 residues. After removal of 3 bases from V and 5 bases from J, the junction contained 10 bases not matched to a gene. Germline V lookup: CDR1 PRHDT, CDR2 FYEKMQ (reference sequence). CDR3: CASSFQDRGGLETQYF. DNA for the CDR3: TGTGCCAGCAGCTTTCAGGACAGGGGTGGGCTGGAGACCCAGTACTTC. The full variable domain, completed using reference TRBV13 and TRBJ2-5, is AAGVIQSPRHLIKEKRETATLKCYPIPRHDTVYWYQQGPGQDPQFLISFYEKMQSDKGSIPDRFSAQQFSDYHSELNMSSLELGDSALYFCASSFQDRGGLETQYFGPGTRLLVL.

The chain has TRBV19 and TRBJ1-2; 9 nucleotides line up with TRBD1. V was clipped by 4 bases and J by 2 bases; unmatched bases: 5. This CDR3 is 15 amino acids long. The germline gives CDR1 LNHDA, CDR2 SQIVND (reference sequence). The chain's CDR3 is CASSREDRGNYGYTF. CDR3 sequence (DNA): TGTGCCAGTAGTAGGGAGGACAGGGGCAACTATGGCTACACCTTC.

The rearrangement joins TRBV9 to TRBJ1-6, with D possibly being TRBD1 (5 bases). The V gene's germline CDR1 is SGDLS and CDR2 YYNGEE. The CDR3 consists of 17 residues. Trimming took 0 bases from V and 7 from J, leaving 17 bases between them. This chain's CDR3 is CASSVAPPGRKNSPLHF. In DNA form, the CDR3 reads TGTGCCAGCAGCGTAGCTCCTCCGGGACGGAAAAATTCACCCCTCCACTTT. Variable domain in full (rest from reference TRBV9 and TRBJ1-6): DSGVTQTPKHLITATGQRVTLRCSPRSGDLSVYWYQQSLDQGLQFLIQYYNGEERAKGNILERFSAQQFPDLHSELNLSSLELGDSALYFCASSVAPPGRKNSPLHFGNGTRLTVT.

This clone has just one count. The J gene is TRBJ1-6, the V gene TRBV3-1 (or the pseudogene TRBV3-2); D unresolved. The CDR3 sequence is 17 residues long. Germline CDR1 LGHDT, CDR2 YNNKEL (reference sequence). The V and J ends lost 4 bases and 3 bases respectively, with 16 bases between them. The DNA of the CDR3 is TGTGCCAGCAGCCCAGTGTGGACCGTCGACTATAATTCACCCCTCCACTTT. This codes for CASSPVWTVDYNSPLHF.